This T cell receptor beta chain originates from a study of identical twins (dated by TCRdb to 2016 to 2018). General notes on the study: TCR alpha and beta repertoires from monozygotic twins, unrelated adults of various ages and cord blood were deep-sequenced to test whether fetal clonotypes persist. Replicate twin experiments were performed at different times using different library preparation protocols to rule out contamination. Study-level results and caveats: In monozygotic twins, out-of-frame TCR alpha sharing was systematically underestimated by recombination models, although the models agreed with sharing between unrelated individuals. Conclusions relied on cross-sectional statistical analysis, since the same donors could not be followed over many years. Zero-insertion analyses could be partly confounded by invariant T cells such as MAIT and iNKT, although diverse VJ usage argued against such confounding for most clonotypes. The excess sharing between twins in beta out-of-frame sequences was weaker because fewer shared sequences reduced the signal-to-noise ratio. Compared with coincidental sharing between unrelated individuals, out-of-frame TCR alpha sequences shared between twins had an excess of sequences with low generation probability. Abundant cord blood beta clonotypes carried fewer insertions; young adult naive repertoires showed a weaker similar trend, while memory repertoires showed none.

The library was made by 5' RACE. The sequencer listed for this sample is Illumina HiSeq 2000. Template switching added a universal primer binding site, and the final cDNA carried a unique molecular identifier that allowed TCR cDNA molecules to be counted accurately. First-strand cDNA for TCR alpha and beta chains was synthesized from specific primers in the conserved constant-segment region. To control for contamination, every cDNA library was double barcoded, receiving both a SMART-Mk sample barcode and Illumina barcodes. TruSeq adapter sequences, together with Illumina sample barcodes, were added in two successive PCR steps. The TCR alpha and beta cDNA libraries were sequenced on the Illumina HiSeq platform using custom primers. On the authors' methods: MiGEC processed the raw reads to extract unique molecular identifiers, while MiXCR was used to determine the CDR3 positions. For each individual, recombination models were inferred using an EM algorithm with the repgenHMM and IGoR tools. Shared clonotypes were analyzed with the tcR package in R, and sharing was normalized by the product of cloneset sizes. To study raw recombination free of thymic and clonal selection effects, out-of-frame nonproductive sequences were analyzed. The raw public reads went through TCRdb reprocessing: fastp at Q25, MiXCR clone calling, in-frame beta chains kept. Under each unique CDR3 protein, matching rows form one entry showing the most common genes and DNA. The V and J calls and clone size are TCRdb's, not the authors'. A total of about 220,000 distinct CDR3 sequences appear in this sample, over 8% of them only once. The ten largest account for around 5.1% of the sample.

Including the terminal cysteine and phenylalanine, the CDR3 comprises 14 residues. Only the CDR3 DNA stays, 42 bases, in frame from base 1. In the germline V gene (reference sequence), CDR1 corresponds to DFQATT and CDR2 to SNEGSKA. Worth noting for this clonotype: Which antigen it targets is not known. One end of the junction varies from germline; a read error may be responsible.

All donors were healthy Caucasians. Miltenyi CD45RO+ enrichment and human naive T-cell isolation kits were used to isolate memory (CD45RO+) and naive T cells from PBMC. The sequenced material came from memory (CD45RO+) T cells sorted from blood. Read against the paper, the sample's cell subset or site label means: CD45RO+ enriched T cells. The rearranged chain carries TRBV20-1 and TRBJ2-2; 8 of the junction bases match TRBD1. The source is a woman aged 18-30 years in good health. Here the CDR3 is given as CSVQRQGLYGGLFF. The sequenced DNA is TGCAGTGTCCAAAGACAGGGGTTATATGGGGGGCTGTTTTTT.